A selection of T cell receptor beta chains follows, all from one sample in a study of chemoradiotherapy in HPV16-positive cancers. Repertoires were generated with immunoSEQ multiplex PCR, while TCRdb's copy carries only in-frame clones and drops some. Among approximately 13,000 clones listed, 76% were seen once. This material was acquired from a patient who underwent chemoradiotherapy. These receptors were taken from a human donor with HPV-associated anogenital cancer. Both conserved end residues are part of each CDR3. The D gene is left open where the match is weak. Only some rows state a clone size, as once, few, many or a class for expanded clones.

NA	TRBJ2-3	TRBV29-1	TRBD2	TGCAGCGTTCTGGGGCTAGCGGGCTTAGGTACGCAGTATTTT	CSVLGLAGLGTQYF
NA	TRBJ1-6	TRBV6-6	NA	TGTGCCAGCTTGGGTTTGGGTACCCTCCACTTT	CASLGLGTLHF
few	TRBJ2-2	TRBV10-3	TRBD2	TGTGCCATCTCCTCTAGCGGGGGCGCGAACACCGGGGAGCTGTTTTTT	CAISSSGGANTGELFF
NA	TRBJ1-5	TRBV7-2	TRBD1	TGTGCCAGCAGTCCACAGGGGCATAGCAATCAGCCCCAGCATTTT	CASSPQGHSNQPQHF
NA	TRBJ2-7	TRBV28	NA	TGTGCCAGCAGTTTTCTAGCTTATTCCCACGAGCAGTACTTC	CASSFLAYSHEQYF
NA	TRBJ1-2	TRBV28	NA	TGTGCCAGCAGTTTGGAACAGCCCTATGGCTACACCTTC	CASSLEQPYGYTF
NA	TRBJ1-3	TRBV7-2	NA	TGTGCCAGCAGCTTAGTGGGACCCGACTCTGGAAACACCATATATTTT	CASSLVGPDSGNTIYF
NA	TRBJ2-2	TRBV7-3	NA	TGTGCCAGCAGCTCCCAAGGGGGGGAGACCGGGGAGCTGTTTTTT	CASSSQGGETGELFF
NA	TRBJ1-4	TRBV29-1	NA	TGCAGCGTTACCGCCAGCTCTAATGAAAAACTGTTTTTT	CSVTASSNEKLFF
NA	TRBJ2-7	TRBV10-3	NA	TGTGCCACGCTCCACCCCGGGGCGAGCTCCTACGAGCAGTACTTC	CATLHPGASSYEQYF
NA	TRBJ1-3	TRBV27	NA	TGTGCCAGCAGGCCGTCTCCGGGATTTACTGGAAACACCATATATTTT	CASRPSPGFTGNTIYF
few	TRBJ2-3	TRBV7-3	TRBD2	TGTGCCAGCAGCTCTAGCGGGGGCTCAGATACGCAGTATTTT	CASSSSGGSDTQYF